This T cell receptor beta chain was sequenced for a study of response to subunit inactivated influenza vaccine. Study outcomes and limitations: A suggestion made by the authors is that each seasonal influenza vaccination recruits few new T cells.

Germline assignment: CDR1 SGHRS and CDR2 YFSETQ. V shed 4 bases and J shed 5 bases, with 15 bases lying between them. CDR3 length equals 14 residues. A single record per CDR3 protein comes from TCRdb applying MiXCR to the RT-PCR reads. The sample has some 500,000 distinct CDR3 sequences, roughly 23% seen once; the top ten hold around 2%. This clonotype was detected only a few times. Its antigen is unknown. This clonotype was sampled from a middle-aged man who received an inactivated influenza vaccine. This chain links TRBV5-1 with TRBJ1-2; D possibly corresponds to TRBD1 (5 bases). The sequencing here drew on CD4+ T cells sorted from PBMCs, taken 4 to 6 days after vaccination. As DNA, the CDR3 is TGCGCCAGCAGCGTTGGAGGAGGGGAGTATGGCTACACCTTC. Its protein is CASSVGGGEYGYTF.